This T cell receptor beta chain was recorded in a study of blood T cell repertoires in COVID-19. Study background: The origin of the acute and convalescent COVID-19 samples was the United States, Italy and Spain. T cells, B-cell-depleted T cells, or PBMCs supplied cDNA or gDNA.

As handled by the study authors: Amplification with reference gene primers provided the estimates of nucleated cell counts. Generated by immunoSEQ multiplex PCR, the TCRdb table keeps only in-frame clones and is missing some. V and J calls and clone size follow that table, whereas D and trimming were derived from the DNA. Among 40,000 to 45,000 clones listed, 90% were seen once. The CDR3 has 14 residues. V was pared by 5 bases and J by 3 bases, with 5 bases of the junction left unmatched. The V gene's germline CDR1 is LNHDA and CDR2 SQIVND (reference sequence). The chain uses TRBV19 and TRBJ2-7, with 9 bases fitting TRBD2. Source material: peripheral blood. The sequence was obtained from a human donor in a cohort sampled during active COVID-19. The CDR3 is CASSRSSGNYEQYF. CDR3 in DNA: TGTGCCAGTAGTCGGTCTAGCGGGAACTACGAGCAGTACTTC.